The 15 T cell receptor beta chains presented below share a single source sample, sequenced in a study of siplizumab effects on memory and regulatory T cells. Using immunoSEQ multiplex PCR, the repertoire was profiled, and TCRdb retains in-frame clones only, with some absent. The sample consists of more than 85,000 clones, around 92% of them appearing once. Sequencing was performed on Tregs sorted from blood. Source of these receptors: a human donor in good health.

The chain joins TRBV9 to TRBJ1-6; 8 nucleotides match TRBD1. The germline V gene encodes CDR1 SGDLS and CDR2 YYNGEE. Trimming took 0 bases from V and 7 from J; bases not matched to a gene: 3. CDR3 length: 15 amino acids. The chain's CDR3 is CASSVAQGANSPLHF. The CDR3 nucleotides are TGTGCCAGCAGCGTAGCTCAGGGGGCGAATTCACCCCTCCACTTT.

This chain joins TRBV5-6 and TRBJ2-3; D remains ambiguous. V gave up 0 bases and J gave up 1 base, with 6 bases separating them. CDR3 length: 14 amino acids. From germline, CDR1 is SGHDT and CDR2 YYEEEE. CDR3 DNA sequence: TGTGCCAGCAGCTTGGAGTTAGGCACAGATACGCAGTATTTT. Translated, it gives CASSLELGTDTQYF. The full variable domain, its missing parts supplied by reference TRBV5-6 and TRBJ2-3, is DAGVTQSPTHLIKTRGQQVTLRCSPKSGHDTVSWYQQALGQGPQFIFQYYEEEERQRGNFPDRFSGHQFPNYSSELNVNALLLGDSALYLCASSLELGTDTQYFGPGTRLTVL.

The CDR3 DNA sequence: TGTGCCGTGGTACCCCCGGTCACAGATACGCAGTATTTT. This translates into CAVVPPVTDTQYF. The rearrangement joins TRBV2 to TRBJ2-3, with D unclear. This CDR3 has 13 amino acids. V was clipped by 11 bases and J by 2 bases, with 14 bases between them. Germline V CDR1 and CDR2: SNHLY, FYNNEI.

The chain employs TRBV7-6 and TRBJ2-7; possible D gene TRBD1, 6 bases. The ends were cut back, 1 base at V and 3 bases at J, with 13 bases in the middle. The length of the CDR3 is 15 residues. Germline V gene data show CDR1 as SGHVS and CDR2 as FNYEAQ. The CDR3 bases are TGTGCCAGCAGCTTAGACGGCAGGGGAAGCTACGAGCAGTACTTC. It specifies CASSLDGRGSYEQYF.

The V and J genes are TRBV6-1 and TRBJ1-5; D unclear. Germline assignment: CDR1 MNHNS and CDR2 SASEGT. The CDR3 runs 14 residues. The V gene lost 4 bases and the J gene lost 3 bases, with 10 bases spanning the gap. The CDR3 bases are TGTGCCAGCAGTGTATTGTTCCTCAATCAGCCCCAGCATTTT. Translation gives CASSVLFLNQPQHF.

The V gene is TRBV5-1, the J gene TRBJ1-4; D unclear. Trimming took off 5 bases at V and 0 bases at J, with 8 bases between the two ends. The V gene's germline CDR1 is SGHRS and CDR2 YFSETQ. The CDR3 sequence is 14 residues long. The CDR3 nucleotides read TGCGCCAGCAGAACGGGGACAACTAATGAAAAACTGTTTTTT. It codes for CASRTGTTNEKLFF. Using reference TRBV5-1 and TRBJ1-4 for the parts outside the CDR3, the full variable domain is KAGVTQTPRYLIKTRGQQVTLSCSPISGHRSVSWYQQTPGQGLQFLFEYFSETQRNKGNFPGRFSGRQFSNSRSEMNVSTLELGDSALYLCASRTGTTNEKLFFGSGTQLSVL.

This chain joins TRBV5-1 and TRBJ1-4; 11 positions match TRBD1. This CDR3 comprises 17 residues. With V trimmed by 4 bases and J by 8 bases, 13 bases remained unmatched. Germline values: CDR1 SGHRS, CDR2 YFSETQ. The CDR3 bases are TGCGCCAGCAGCCAGGGACAGGGGGGAATCTTGAGAGAAAAACTGTTTTTT. Its translation: CASSQGQGGILREKLFF.

J is TRBJ2-7 and V is TRBV6-5; weak D call: TRBD1 (5 bases). The germline V gene encodes CDR1 MNHEY and CDR2 SVGAGI. CDR3 size: 16 residues. Trimming shortened V by 0 bases and J by 3 bases, and 15 bases separated the two germline ends. The CDR3: CASSYSFPGLNYEQYF. DNA of the CDR3: TGTGCCAGCAGTTACTCTTTCCCAGGGCTGAACTACGAGCAGTACTTC.

The rearrangement joins TRBV6-1 to TRBJ1-5; no firm D call. The CDR3 consists of 15 residues. Per the germline V gene, CDR1 is MNHNS and CDR2 is SASEGT. Trimming took 6 bases from V and 0 from J, leaving 12 bases between them. In DNA, the CDR3 is TGTGCCAGCAGGCTAAACATGGATAGCAATCAGCCCCAGCATTTT. Translation gives CASRLNMDSNQPQHF.

This chain connects TRBV5-1 to TRBJ1-2; 10 bases are a match to TRBD1. V dropped 2 bases and J dropped 5; count of bases not matched to a gene: 3. This CDR3 is built from 14 residues. CDR1 is SGHRS, CDR2 YFSETQ, per germline. The CDR3: CASSFRQGAYGYTF. CDR3 nucleotide sequence: TGCGCCAGCAGCTTCCGACAGGGGGCATATGGCTACACCTTC.

J is TRBJ2-1 and V is TRBV10-3; 10 bases line up with TRBD2. Germline lookup yields CDR1 ENHRY and CDR2 SYGVKD. With 5 bases clipped from V and 1 base from J, the junction kept 2 bases outside the gene matches. This CDR3 comprises 15 residues. The CDR3 loop is CAISRTSGSYNEQFF. CDR3 sequence (DNA): TGTGCCATCAGTCGGACTAGCGGTTCCTACAATGAGCAGTTCTTC.

The genes are TRBV5-1 and TRBJ1-2; 10 bases match TRBD1. The CDR3 is 15 residues long. V dropped 4 bases and J dropped 7; count of bases not matched to a gene: 10. The germline V gene encodes CDR1 SGHRS and CDR2 YFSETQ. DNA for the CDR3: TGCGCCAGCAGCAACCCGGGACAGGGGTCAAGTGGCTACACCTTC. Translating it yields CASSNPGQGSSGYTF.

This clone was found once. CDR3 DNA: TGTGCCAGTAGTCCGGGGACGGCGGGCGATGAAAAACTGTTTTTT. As protein: CASSPGTAGDEKLFF. The chain combines TRBV19 with TRBJ1-4; tentatively, D is TRBD1 (5 bases). Germline V CDR1 and CDR2: LNHDA, SQIVND (reference sequence). The CDR3 is 15 amino acids. V lost 5 bases and J lost 6, with 16 bases in between.

V is TRBV19 and J is TRBJ2-5; D is perhaps TRBD1 or TRBD2 (7 bases each). Germline CDR1 is LNHDA and CDR2 is SQIVND (reference sequence). The CDR3 runs 16 residues. Trimming cost V 4 bases and J 5 bases, with 20 bases left between them. This chain's CDR3 is CASSTQGVLAVETQYF. In nucleotides, the CDR3 is TGTGCCAGTAGTACCCAGGGGGTCCTAGCGGTGGAGACCCAGTACTTC. Based on the CDR3 plus reference TRBV19 and TRBJ2-5, the full variable domain is DGGITQSPKYLFRKEGQNVTLSCEQNLNHDAMYWYRQDPGQGLRLIYYSQIVNDFQKGDIAEGYSVSREKKESFPLTVTSAQKNPTAFYLCASSTQGVLAVETQYFGPGTRLLVL.

Only a few counts were recorded for this clone. The chain has TRBV5-6 and TRBJ2-3, with unresolved D. Trimming shortened V by 0 bases and J by 4 bases, and 6 bases separated the two germline ends. The V gene's germline CDR1 is SGHDT and CDR2 YYEEEE. This CDR3 region has 13 residues. The CDR3 sequence: CASSLGRSDTQYF. In DNA form, the CDR3 reads TGTGCCAGCAGCTTGGGAAGATCAGATACGCAGTATTTT. Full variable domain (missing parts from reference TRBV5-6 and TRBJ2-3): DAGVTQSPTHLIKTRGQQVTLRCSPKSGHDTVSWYQQALGQGPQFIFQYYEEEERQRGNFPDRFSGHQFPNYSSELNVNALLLGDSALYLCASSLGRSDTQYFGPGTRLTVL.